The 3 T cell receptor beta chains in this list originate from one sample, sequenced in a study of blood T cell repertoires in COVID-19 (dated by TCRdb to the early 2020s). To prepare the library, the immunoSEQ multiplex PCR assay was applied. Held by TCRdb, this immuneACCESS table contains in-frame sequences only and omits some clones. Under half of the omission traces to an unresolved V gene where checked; the cause of the rest is unknown. Within this sample are roughly 100,000 clones, with 85% to 90% of them counted one time only. About 5.1% of the sample goes to the ten largest clones. Source material: peripheral blood. These receptors came from a human donor in a cohort sampled during active COVID-19.

This chain uses TRBV2 with TRBJ2-1; 7 nucleotides agree with TRBD2. Germline V gene lookup returns CDR1 SNHLY and CDR2 FYNNEI. The J segment lost 9 bases and the V segment lost 8 bases, leaving 10 bases of the junction unmatched. The CDR3 is made up of 13 amino acids. The DNA of the CDR3 is TGTGCCAGCGGGGACGTCGGGAGGATTGAGCAGTTCTTC. Protein: CASGDVGRIEQFF.

This chain links TRBV2 with TRBJ1-2, with a weak D call TRBD1 (5 bases). CDR3 length: 14 amino acids. Germline CDR1 reads SNHLY; CDR2 reads FYNNEI. The germline V and J ends were trimmed by 4 bases and 1 base, with 10 bases remaining between them. CDR3 region: CASSVRTLNYGYTF. In DNA, the CDR3 is TGTGCCAGCAGTGTGAGGACACTTAACTATGGCTACACCTTC. The variable domain in full, completed from reference TRBV2 and TRBJ1-2, reads EPEVTQTPSHQVTQMGQEVILRCVPISNHLYFYWYRQILGQKVEFLVSFYNNEISEKSEIFDDQFSVERPDGSNFTLKIRSTKLEDSAMYFCASSVRTLNYGYTFGSGTRLTVV.

The chain employs TRBV28 and TRBJ2-5; 7 nucleotides agree with TRBD2. There are 14 residues in the CDR3. Germline values: CDR1 MDHEN, CDR2 SYDVKM. V was pared by 6 bases and J by 2 bases, with 6 bases of the junction left unmatched. CDR3 in amino acids: CASRRPGGQETQYF. CDR3 sequence (DNA): TGTGCCAGCAGGAGACCGGGGGGTCAAGAGACCCAGTACTTC.